This entry describes one TCR beta chain. Its antigen is as yet unknown. The sample originates from a study of long-term antiretroviral therapy in people with HIV. General study results and limits: The clones with expansion before ART were dominant in the repertoire at all time points. Although diversity increased after ART, it remained lower than in transplant donor controls.

The assay, immunoSEQ v3.0, was run at survey level. Per-sample TRB depth target: 40,000-50,000 T-cell genomes. Assay: immunoSEQ multiplex PCR; the TCRdb copy retains only in-frame clones and omits some. The data hold around 20,000 clones, with 70% to 85% observed a single time. The CDR3 has 15 residues. The V end lost 0 bases, the J end lost 4 bases, and 10 bases lay between the germline ends. CDR1 is SGHTS, CDR2 YDEGEE, per germline. The clonotype comes from a young man with HIV. The material was unsorted PBMCs, obtained 0.9 years after starting antiretroviral therapy. This chain links TRBV5-8 with TRBJ1-4; D is possibly TRBD1 (5 bases). CDR3 DNA: TGTGCCAGCAGCTTGGGAACGGGACTTAATGAAAAACTGTTTTTT. Encoded protein: CASSLGTGLNEKLFF.